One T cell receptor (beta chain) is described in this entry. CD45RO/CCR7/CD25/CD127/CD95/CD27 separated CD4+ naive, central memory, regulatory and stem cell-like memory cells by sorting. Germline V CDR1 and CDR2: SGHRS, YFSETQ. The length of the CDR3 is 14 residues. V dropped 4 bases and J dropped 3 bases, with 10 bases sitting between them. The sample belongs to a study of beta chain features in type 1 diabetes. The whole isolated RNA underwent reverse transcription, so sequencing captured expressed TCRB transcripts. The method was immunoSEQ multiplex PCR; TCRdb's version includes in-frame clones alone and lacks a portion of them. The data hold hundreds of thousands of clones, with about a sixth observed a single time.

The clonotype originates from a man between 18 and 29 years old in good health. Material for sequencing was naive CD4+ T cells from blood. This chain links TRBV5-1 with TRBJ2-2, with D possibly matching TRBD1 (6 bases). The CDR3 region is CASSGGADTGELFF. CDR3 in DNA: TGCGCCAGCAGCGGGGGCGCGGACACCGGGGAGCTGTTTTTT.